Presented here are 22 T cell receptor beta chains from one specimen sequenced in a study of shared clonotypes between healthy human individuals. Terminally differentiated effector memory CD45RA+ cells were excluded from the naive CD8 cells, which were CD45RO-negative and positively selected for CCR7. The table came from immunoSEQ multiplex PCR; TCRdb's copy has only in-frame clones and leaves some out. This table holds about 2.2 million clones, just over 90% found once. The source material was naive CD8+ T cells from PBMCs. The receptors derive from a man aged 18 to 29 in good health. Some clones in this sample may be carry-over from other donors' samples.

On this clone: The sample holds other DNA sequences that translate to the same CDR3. In nucleotides, the CDR3 is TGTGCCAGCAGCTTAGGAGGGGGCTACACCTTC. Translated, it gives CASSLGGGYTF. The rearrangement joins TRBV7-9 to TRBJ1-2, with D unresolved. The CDR3 runs to 11 residues. Germline CDR1 is SEHNR and CDR2 is FQNEAQ (reference sequence). The V end lost 1 base, the J end lost 8 bases, and 5 bases lay between the germline ends.

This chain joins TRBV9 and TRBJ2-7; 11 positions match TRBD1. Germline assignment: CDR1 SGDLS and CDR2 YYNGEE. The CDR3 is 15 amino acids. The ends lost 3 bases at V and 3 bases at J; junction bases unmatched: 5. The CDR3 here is CASSAGTGGYYEQYF. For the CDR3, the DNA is TGTGCCAGCAGCGCCGGGACAGGGGGGTACTACGAGCAGTACTTC.

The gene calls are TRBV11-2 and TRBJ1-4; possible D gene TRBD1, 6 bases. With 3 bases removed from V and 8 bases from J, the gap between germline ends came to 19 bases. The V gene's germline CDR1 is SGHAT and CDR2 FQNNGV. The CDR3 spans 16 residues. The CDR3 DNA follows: TGTGCCAGCAGCTTCGGACTCAGGGGATTAGAAGAAAAACTGTTTTTT. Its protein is CASSFGLRGLEEKLFF.

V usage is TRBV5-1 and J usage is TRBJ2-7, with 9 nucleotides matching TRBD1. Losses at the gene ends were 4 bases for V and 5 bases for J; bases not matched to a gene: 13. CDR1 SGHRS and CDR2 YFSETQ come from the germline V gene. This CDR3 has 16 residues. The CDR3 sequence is CASSPQGAPLADEQYF. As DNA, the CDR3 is TGCGCCAGCAGCCCACAGGGGGCCCCTCTAGCGGACGAGCAGTACTTC.

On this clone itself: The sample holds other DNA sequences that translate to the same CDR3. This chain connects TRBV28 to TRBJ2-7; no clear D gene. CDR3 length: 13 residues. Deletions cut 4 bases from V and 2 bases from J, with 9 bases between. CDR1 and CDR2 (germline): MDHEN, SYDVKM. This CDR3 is CASSSPGPYEQYF. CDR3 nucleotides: TGTGCCAGCAGTTCCCCCGGACCCTACGAGCAGTACTTC.

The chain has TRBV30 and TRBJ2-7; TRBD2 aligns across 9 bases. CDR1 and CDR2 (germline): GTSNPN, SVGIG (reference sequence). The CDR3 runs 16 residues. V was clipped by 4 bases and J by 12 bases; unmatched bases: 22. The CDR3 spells CAWTPSGNDPRPSVYF. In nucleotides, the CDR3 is TGTGCCTGGACGCCTAGCGGGAATGACCCTCGGCCGTCGGTGTACTTC.

This CDR3 is CASSLEGEASTDTQYF. The CDR3 DNA is TGCGCCAGCAGCTTGGAGGGGGAAGCGAGCACAGATACGCAGTATTTT. J is TRBJ2-3 and V is TRBV5-1, with D maybe TRBD1 (6 bases). This CDR3 is built from 16 residues. From germline, CDR1 is SGHRS and CDR2 YFSETQ. Trimming cost V 0 bases and J 0 bases, with 11 bases left between them.

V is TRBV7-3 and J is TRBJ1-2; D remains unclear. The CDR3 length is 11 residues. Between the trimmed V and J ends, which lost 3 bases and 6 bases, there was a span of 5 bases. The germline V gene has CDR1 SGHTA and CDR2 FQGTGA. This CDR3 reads CASSFSDGYTF. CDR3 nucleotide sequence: TGTGCCAGCAGCTTCAGCGATGGCTACACCTTC. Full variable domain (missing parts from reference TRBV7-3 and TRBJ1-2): GAGVSQTPSNKVTEKGKYVELRCDPISGHTALYWYRQSLGQGPEFLIYFQGTGAADDSGLPNDRFFAVRPEGSVSTLKIQRTERGDSAVYLCASSFSDGYTFGSGTRLTVV.

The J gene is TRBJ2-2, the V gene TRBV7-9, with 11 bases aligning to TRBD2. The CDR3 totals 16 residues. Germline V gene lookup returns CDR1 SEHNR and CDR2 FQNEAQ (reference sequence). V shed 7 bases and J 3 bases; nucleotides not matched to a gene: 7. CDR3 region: CASNYALAGDTGELFF. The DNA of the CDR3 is TGTGCCAGCAACTATGCACTAGCGGGAGACACCGGGGAGCTGTTTTTT.

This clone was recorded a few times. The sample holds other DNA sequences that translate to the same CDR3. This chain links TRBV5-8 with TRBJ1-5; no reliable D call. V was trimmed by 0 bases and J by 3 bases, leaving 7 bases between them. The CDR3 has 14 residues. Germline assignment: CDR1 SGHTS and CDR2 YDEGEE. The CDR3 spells CASSLEPDNQPQHF. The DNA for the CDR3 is TGTGCCAGCAGCTTGGAGCCAGACAATCAGCCCCAGCATTTT.

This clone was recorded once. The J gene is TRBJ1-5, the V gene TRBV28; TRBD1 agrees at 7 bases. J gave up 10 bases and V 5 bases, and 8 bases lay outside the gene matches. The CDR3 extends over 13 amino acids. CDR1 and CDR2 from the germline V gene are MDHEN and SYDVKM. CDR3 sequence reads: CASSNRGISPQHF. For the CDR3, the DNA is TGTGCCAGCAGTAACAGGGGTATCAGCCCCCAGCATTTT.

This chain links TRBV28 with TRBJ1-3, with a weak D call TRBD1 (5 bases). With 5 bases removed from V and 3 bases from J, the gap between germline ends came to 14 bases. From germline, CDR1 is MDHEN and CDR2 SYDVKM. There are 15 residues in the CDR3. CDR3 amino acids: CASSPLWGFGNTIYF. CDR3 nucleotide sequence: TGTGCCAGCAGTCCCTTGTGGGGGTTTGGAAACACCATATATTTT.

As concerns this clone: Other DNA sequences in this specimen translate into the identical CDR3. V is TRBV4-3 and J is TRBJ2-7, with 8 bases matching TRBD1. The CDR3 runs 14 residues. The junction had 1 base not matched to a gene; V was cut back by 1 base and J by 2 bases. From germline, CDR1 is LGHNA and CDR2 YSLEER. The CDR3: CASSQGTGPYEQYF. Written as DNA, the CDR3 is TGCGCCAGCAGCCAAGGGACAGGGCCCTACGAGCAGTACTTC.

In nucleotides, the CDR3 is TGTGCCACCCTGGGGGACAGGGATAACACTCTCCCCTACAATGAGCAGTTCTTC. This sequence encodes CATLGDRDNTLPYNEQFF. The chain carries TRBV28 and TRBJ2-1; 9 bases fit TRBD1. CDR1 is MDHEN and CDR2 is SYDVKM in the germline V gene. The trim removed 10 bases at V and 2 bases at J, leaving 18 bases unmatched. The CDR3 sequence is 18 residues long.

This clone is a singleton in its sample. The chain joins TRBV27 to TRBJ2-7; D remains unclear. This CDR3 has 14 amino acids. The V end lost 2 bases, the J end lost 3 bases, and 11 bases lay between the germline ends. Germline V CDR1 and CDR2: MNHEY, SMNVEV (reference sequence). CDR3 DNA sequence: TGTGCCAGCAGTTTAAGGCCCCCCGGCTACGAGCAGTACTTC. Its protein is CASSLRPPGYEQYF.

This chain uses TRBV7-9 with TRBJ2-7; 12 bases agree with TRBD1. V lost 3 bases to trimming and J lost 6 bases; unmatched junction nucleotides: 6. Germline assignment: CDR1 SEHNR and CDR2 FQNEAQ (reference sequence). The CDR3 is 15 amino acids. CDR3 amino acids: CASSFPGQGASEQYF. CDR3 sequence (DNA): TGTGCCAGCAGCTTCCCGGGACAGGGGGCCTCCGAGCAGTACTTC.

CDR3 nucleotides: TGTGCCAGCAGTGAATGGGAGGGGCCTCTGGGAGCTTTCTTT. This sequence encodes CASSEWEGPLGAFF. The V and J genes are TRBV6-1 and TRBJ1-1; D perhaps matches TRBD1 (5 bases). V shed 2 bases and J shed 10 bases, with 17 bases lying between them. CDR1 is MNHNS, CDR2 SASEGT, per germline. This CDR3 region has 14 residues.

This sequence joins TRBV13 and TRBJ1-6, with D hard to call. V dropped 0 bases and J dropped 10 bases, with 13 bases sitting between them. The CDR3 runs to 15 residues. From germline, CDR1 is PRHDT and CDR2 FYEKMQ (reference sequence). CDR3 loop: CASSLGFDARSPLHF. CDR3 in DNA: TGTGCCAGCAGCTTAGGGTTCGACGCCCGCTCACCCCTCCACTTT.

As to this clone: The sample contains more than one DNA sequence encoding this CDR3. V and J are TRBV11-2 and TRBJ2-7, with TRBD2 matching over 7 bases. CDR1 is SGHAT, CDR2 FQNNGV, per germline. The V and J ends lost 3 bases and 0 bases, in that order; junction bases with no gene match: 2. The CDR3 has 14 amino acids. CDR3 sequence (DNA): TGTGCCAGCAGCTTCTCTAGCGGCTCCTACGAGCAGTACTTC. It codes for CASSFSSGSYEQYF.

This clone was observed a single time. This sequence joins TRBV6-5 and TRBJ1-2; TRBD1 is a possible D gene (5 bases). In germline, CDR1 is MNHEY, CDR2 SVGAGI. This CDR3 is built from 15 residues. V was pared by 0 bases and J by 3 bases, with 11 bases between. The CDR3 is CASSYSMGQHYGYTF. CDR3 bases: TGTGCCAGCAGTTACTCGATGGGGCAGCACTATGGCTACACCTTC.

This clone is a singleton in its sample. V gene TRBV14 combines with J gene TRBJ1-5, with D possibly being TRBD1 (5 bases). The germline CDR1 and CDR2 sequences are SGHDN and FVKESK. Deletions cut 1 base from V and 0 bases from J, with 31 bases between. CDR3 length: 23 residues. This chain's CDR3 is CASSQVFQGPSGPAFYSNQPQHF. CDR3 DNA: TGTGCCAGCAGCCAAGTATTTCAGGGCCCGTCCGGTCCCGCTTTTTATAGCAATCAGCCCCAGCATTTT. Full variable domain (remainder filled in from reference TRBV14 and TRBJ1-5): EAGVTQFPSHSVIEKGQTVTLRCDPISGHDNLYWYRRVMGKEIKFLLHFVKESKQDESGMPNNRFLAERTGGTYSTLKVQPAELEDSGVYFCASSQVFQGPSGPAFYSNQPQHFGDGTRLSIL.

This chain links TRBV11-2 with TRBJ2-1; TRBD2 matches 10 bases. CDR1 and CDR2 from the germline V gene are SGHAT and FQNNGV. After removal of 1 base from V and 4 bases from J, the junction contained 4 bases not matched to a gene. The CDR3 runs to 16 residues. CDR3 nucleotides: TGTGCCAGCAGCTTAGGGGGACTAGCGCTGTACAATGAGCAGTTCTTC. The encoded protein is CASSLGGLALYNEQFF.